Below are 8 T cell receptor beta chains sequenced from a single sample in a study of T cells in Graves' hyperthyroidism and ophthalmopathy (dated by TCRdb to about 2019). Libraries came from multiplex PCR. Sequenced on an Illumina HiSeq 2000. The TCR beta CDR3 regions were amplified from the RNA transcripts. For the first round of RT-PCR on the TCR CDR3, the HTBI primer set was used together with the Qiagen OneStep RT-PCR kit. TCRdb reran the public reads through fastp at Q25 and MiXCR, keeping productive beta chains. Each CDR3 protein gets just one entry, which takes the most common genes and DNA from the rows behind it. The sample yields 500,000 to 600,000 distinct CDR3 sequences; around 43% were counted once. About 45% of the sample belongs to the ten largest clones. Sequenced: peripheral blood or thyroid tissue (not recorded which). These receptor sequences come from an adult woman with Graves' disease, either hyperthyroidism or ophthalmopathy (not recorded which).

This chain connects TRBV2 to TRBJ1-4; weak D call: TRBD1 (6 bases). V lost 4 bases and J 8 bases, leaving 11 bases between the germline ends. The CDR3 covers 13 residues. Germline V gene data show CDR1 as SNHLY and CDR2 as FYNNEI. CDR3 DNA sequence: TGTGCCAGCAGTGTGGGGACACGGGAAAAACTGTTTTTT. Translating gives CASSVGTREKLFF.

This chain joins TRBV24-1 and TRBJ2-6; no clear D gene. The CDR3 is 16 residues long. V lost 7 bases and J 4 bases, leaving 16 bases between the germline ends. CDR1 is KGHDR and CDR2 is SFDVKD in the germline V gene. The CDR3 DNA follows: TGTGCCACCAGCCAGCAAGGGTCCACCGGGGCCAACGTCCTGACTTTC. Amino acid sequence: CATSQQGSTGANVLTF.

V is TRBV29-1 and J is TRBJ1-2; D not resolved. The CDR3 runs 12 residues. Trimming left V 2 bases short and J 8 bases short, with 12 bases between. Germline CDR1 SQVTM, CDR2 ANQGSEA. Here the CDR3 reads CSVEPAVDGYTF. Here the CDR3 DNA reads TGCAGCGTTGAACCTGCGGTAGACGGCTACACCTTC.

The chain carries TRBV24-1 and TRBJ2-5; D remains unclear. Germline V gene lookup returns CDR1 KGHDR and CDR2 SFDVKD. This CDR3 comprises 12 residues. Trimming shortened V by 0 bases and J by 4 bases, and 2 bases separated the two germline ends. CDR3 coding DNA: TGTGCCACCAGTGATTTGGGAGAGACCCAGTACTTC. As protein: CATSDLGETQYF.

This clonotype has a handful of counts. V usage is TRBV14 and J usage is TRBJ1-1; possible D gene TRBD1, 6 bases. From germline, CDR1 is SGHDN and CDR2 FVKESK. The CDR3 runs to 13 residues. Trimming took 4 bases from V and 8 from J, leaving 14 bases between them. The CDR3 nucleotides read TGTGCCAGCAGCCCGGGGGCCGCACACGAAGCTTTCTTT. Protein sequence: CASSPGAAHEAFF.

Only one count was recorded for this clonotype. The CDR3 here is CATSTPGQPYGYTF. The CDR3 DNA follows: TGTGCCACCAGCACACCGGGACAACCATATGGCTACACCTTC. This rearrangement joins TRBV15 to TRBJ1-2, with D maybe TRBD1 (6 bases). CDR1 is LNHNV and CDR2 is YYDKDF in the germline V gene (reference sequence). Trimming cost V 4 bases and J 5 bases, with 14 bases left between them. This CDR3 spans 14 amino acids.

The rearrangement links TRBV20-1 to TRBJ1-1; the D is unclear. This CDR3 region has 17 residues. Germline-derived CDR1 and CDR2 are DFQATT and SNEGSKA (reference sequence). Trimming stripped 5 bases from V and 0 bases from J, with 22 bases between. CDR3 region: CSASKRGPLNMNTEAFF. Written as DNA, the CDR3 is TGCAGTGCTTCCAAACGAGGCCCGTTGAACATGAACACTGAAGCTTTCTTT.

This chain uses TRBV7-8 with TRBJ1-5; D gene unclear. The CDR3 is 17 residues long. CDR1 and CDR2 (germline): SGHVS, FQNEAQ. The germline V and J ends were trimmed by 5 bases and 6 bases, with 23 bases remaining between them. The CDR3 sequence is CASSPRSSLASSQPQHF. CDR3 nucleotide sequence: TGTGCCAGCAGCCCTAGGTCTAGCTTAGCTTCTTCTCAGCCCCAGCATTTT.